The 20 T cell receptor beta chains listed next were all sequenced from one sample in a study of cytomegalovirus exposure and HLA in healthy donors. This PCR relied on a set of 60 Vbeta primers and 13 Jbeta primers. TCRdb keeps only in-frame clones here, not all; method: immunoSEQ multiplex PCR. The top ten clones hold 9.5% to 15% of a sample with roughly 73,000 clones, 60% to 85% of them seen once. The sample taken for sequencing was PBMCs. These receptors came from a man between 70 and 80 years old in good health and CMV-seronegative.

The chain has TRBV14 and TRBJ2-7; 9 nucleotides match TRBD1. The V gene's germline CDR1 is SGHDN and CDR2 FVKESK. The junction had 3 bases not matched to a gene; V was cut back by 2 bases and J by 4 bases. The CDR3 covers 14 residues. CDR3 coding DNA: TGTGCCAGCAGCCAAACGACAGGGGGGTACGAGCAGTACTTC. It yields the protein CASSQTTGGYEQYF. The complete variable domain, with remaining parts taken from reference TRBV14 and TRBJ2-7, reads EAGVTQFPSHSVIEKGQTVTLRCDPISGHDNLYWYRRVMGKEIKFLLHFVKESKQDESGMPNNRFLAERTGGTYSTLKVQPAELEDSGVYFCASSQTTGGYEQYFGPGTRLTVT.

The rearrangement uses TRBV15 and TRBJ2-2; 10 nucleotides line up with TRBD1. The V gene end was trimmed by 2 bases and the J gene end by 5 bases; junction bases not matched to a gene: 5. Looked up from germline, CDR1 is LNHNV and CDR2 is YYDKDF (reference sequence). The CDR3 is 16 residues long. Here the CDR3 DNA reads TGTGCCACCAGCAGAACCGGGACAGGGGTTACCGGGGAGCTGTTTTTT. It encodes CATSRTGTGVTGELFF.

The rearrangement links TRBV30 to TRBJ1-5, with TRBD1 as a possible D gene (6 bases). Germline V CDR1 and CDR2: GTSNPN, SVGIG (reference sequence). The CDR3 is 15 residues long. V lost 0 bases to trimming and J lost 4 bases, with 13 bases between them. The CDR3 loop is CAWSVTGGPNQPQHF. CDR3 coding DNA: TGTGCCTGGAGTGTCACTGGGGGCCCAAATCAGCCCCAGCATTTT.

The CDR3 is CASSDGTFYNEQFF. CDR3 DNA sequence: TGTGCCAGCAGCGATGGGACTTTCTACAATGAGCAGTTCTTC. V usage is TRBV2 and J usage is TRBJ2-1; weak D call: TRBD2 (6 bases). Germline lookup yields CDR1 SNHLY and CDR2 FYNNEI. V was trimmed by 6 bases and J by 3 bases, leaving 12 bases between them. The CDR3 covers 14 residues.

The chain has TRBV18 and TRBJ2-3, with D possibly being TRBD2 (6 bases). The germline V gene encodes CDR1 KGHSH and CDR2 LQKENI. The ends were cut back, 3 bases at V and 6 bases at J, with 10 bases in the middle. The CDR3 loop spans 13 amino acids. The chain's CDR3 is CASSPRLVDTQYF. CDR3 nucleotides: TGTGCCAGCTCACCTAGACTAGTCGATACGCAGTATTTT. The full variable domain, completed using reference TRBV18 and TRBJ2-3, is NAGVMQNPRHLVRRRGQEARLRCSPMKGHSHVYWYRQLPEEGLKFMVYLQKENIIDESGMPKERFSAEFPKEGPSILRIQQVVRGDSAAYFCASSPRLVDTQYFGPGTRLTVL.

This sequence joins TRBV6-1 and TRBJ2-7, with D possibly matching TRBD1 (6 bases). This CDR3 is built from 15 residues. Germline values: CDR1 MNHNS, CDR2 SASEGT. V was clipped by 6 bases and J by 1 base, with 16 bases between them. The DNA of the CDR3 is TGTGCCAGCAGCCGAGGGGGTACAGAATCCTACGAGCAGTACTTC. Amino acid sequence: CASSRGGTESYEQYF.

The CDR3 DNA sequence: TGTGCCAGCAGCTTAGGACTAGCGGGATCCTACGAGCAGTACTTC. It specifies CASSLGLAGSYEQYF. This chain joins TRBV7-6 and TRBJ2-5; TRBD2 agrees at 11 bases. The DNA end favors TRBJ2-7, so the J call may be wrong. Germline V gene data show CDR1 as SGHVS and CDR2 as FNYEAQ. The CDR3 sequence is 15 residues long.

This clone was counted between two and nine times. V gene TRBV13 combines with J gene TRBJ1-1; possible D gene TRBD1, 6 bases. This CDR3 has 14 amino acids. The V gene's germline CDR1 is PRHDT and CDR2 FYEKMQ (reference sequence). Trimming stripped 2 bases from V and 0 bases from J, with 7 bases between. The CDR3 is CASSLRTVNTEAFF. In DNA, the CDR3 is TGTGCCAGCAGCTTACGGACAGTGAACACTGAAGCTTTCTTT.

The chain has TRBV10-3 and TRBJ2-5, with D perhaps matching TRBD2 (5 bases). The DNA end favors TRBJ2-7, so the J call may be wrong. There are 14 residues in the CDR3. Germline V gene data show CDR1 as ENHRY and CDR2 as SYGVKD. The CDR3: CAISESGSTYEQYF. Here the CDR3 DNA reads TGTGCCATCAGTGAAAGCGGCAGTACCTACGAGCAGTACTTC.

The V call is TRBV27, the J call TRBJ1-6; the match to TRBD1 covers 9 bases. CDR1 MNHEY and CDR2 SMNVEV come from the germline V gene (reference sequence). V shed 5 bases and J 7 bases; nucleotides not matched to a gene: 6. The CDR3 loop spans 15 amino acids. The chain's CDR3 is CASSGYGTGNSPLHF. As DNA, the CDR3 is TGTGCCAGCAGTGGATACGGGACAGGGAATTCACCCCTCCACTTT.

The rearrangement links TRBV7-9 to TRBJ2-3, with 7 positions matching TRBD1. The germline V gene encodes CDR1 SEHNR and CDR2 FQNEAQ (reference sequence). V was pared by 5 bases and J by 1 base, with 3 bases of the junction left unmatched. The CDR3 consists of 14 residues. DNA for the CDR3: TGTGCCAGCAGCCTTACAGGGGGCACAGATACGCAGTATTTT. Translation gives CASSLTGGTDTQYF.

The rearrangement joins TRBV5-1 to TRBJ1-1; 7 bases agree with TRBD1. V dropped 7 bases and J dropped 0; count of bases not matched to a gene: 3. Germline values: CDR1 SGHRS, CDR2 YFSETQ. This CDR3 is built from 13 residues. The CDR3, as DNA: TGCGCCAGCTCGGACAGGATGAACACTGAAGCTTTCTTT. Protein: CASSDRMNTEAFF. The whole variable domain, remainder taken from reference TRBV5-1 and TRBJ1-1, is KAGVTQTPRYLIKTRGQQVTLSCSPISGHRSVSWYQQTPGQGLQFLFEYFSETQRNKGNFPGRFSGRQFSNSRSEMNVSTLELGDSALYLCASSDRMNTEAFFGQGTRLTVV.

This sequence joins TRBV4-1 and TRBJ1-6, with TRBD1 matching 9 bases. V lost 4 bases, J lost 9 bases, and 7 bases stayed unmatched. The CDR3 has 15 residues. Germline V gene data show CDR1 as MGHRA and CDR2 as YSYEKL. Here the CDR3 DNA reads TGCGCCAGCAGCCTAACAGGGGGCAAAGGTTCACCCCTCCACTTT. As protein: CASSLTGGKGSPLHF.

The chain couples TRBV14 to TRBJ2-1; 8 nucleotides line up with TRBD2. V shed 5 bases and J 0 bases; nucleotides not matched to a gene: 6. Germline assignment: CDR1 SGHDN and CDR2 FVKESK. This CDR3 has 16 amino acids. CDR3: CASSGPGLASYNEQFF. CDR3 nucleotide sequence: TGTGCCAGCAGCGGACCAGGACTAGCCTCCTACAATGAGCAGTTCTTC. Using reference TRBV14 and TRBJ2-1 for the parts outside the CDR3, the full variable domain is EAGVTQFPSHSVIEKGQTVTLRCDPISGHDNLYWYRRVMGKEIKFLLHFVKESKQDESGMPNNRFLAERTGGTYSTLKVQPAELEDSGVYFCASSGPGLASYNEQFFGPGTRLTVL.

This sequence joins TRBV5-5 and TRBJ1-2; D might be TRBD1 (5 bases). Trimming removed 0 bases at V and 6 bases at J, with 9 bases between. Per the germline V gene, CDR1 is SGHKS and CDR2 is YYEKEE (reference sequence). CDR3 size: 13 residues. The CDR3 coding sequence is TGTGCCAGCAGCTTGGCCGGGGGGGATGGCTACACCTTC. Residues: CASSLAGGDGYTF.

CDR3 in DNA: TGTGCCAGTAGTATAGACAGGCTCCTATATAGCAATCAGCCCCAGCATTTT. This encodes CASSIDRLLYSNQPQHF. The J gene is TRBJ1-5, the V gene TRBV19; D ambiguous. The CDR3 is 17 residues long. Trimming took 0 bases from V and 0 from J, leaving 12 bases between them. Per the germline V gene, CDR1 is LNHDA and CDR2 is SQIVND (reference sequence).

V is TRBV7-2 and J is TRBJ1-3; D is ambiguous. The CDR3 is 17 residues long. Looked up from germline, CDR1 is SGHTA and CDR2 is FQGNSA. V was shortened by 5 bases and J by 0 bases, with 17 bases between the two germline ends. As DNA, the CDR3 is TGTGCCAGCAGCCAAAGAGGTTCAGCAAGCTCTGGAAACACCATATATTTT. Translation: CASSQRGSASSGNTIYF.

J is TRBJ1-6 and V is TRBV7-2; D gene uncertain. CDR3 size: 14 residues. Trimming took off 0 bases at V and 5 bases at J, with 5 bases between the two ends. From germline, CDR1 is SGHTA and CDR2 FQGNSA. As DNA, the CDR3 is TGTGCCAGCAGCTTAGCTGGGCATAATTCACCCCTCCACTTT. Amino acid sequence: CASSLAGHNSPLHF.

J is TRBJ1-1 and V is TRBV10-2; D is possibly TRBD1 (6 bases). The V end was cut by 5 bases, the J end by 4 bases, with 8 bases between. The CDR3 contains 12 residues. Germline V gene sequence: CDR1 WSHSY, CDR2 SAAADI. For the CDR3, the DNA is TGCGCCAGCAGTCTCAGGGGCACTGAAGCTTTCTTT. As protein: CASSLRGTEAFF.

This clone came up many times. The chain carries TRBV6-5 and TRBJ2-2; tentatively, D is TRBD1 (5 bases). Germline V lookup: CDR1 MNHEY, CDR2 SVGAGI. The CDR3 spans 16 residues. V was cut by 2 bases and J by 4 bases, with 14 bases left in between. The CDR3: CASSYRKGFSTGELFF. CDR3 nucleotides: TGTGCCAGCAGTTACCGTAAGGGGTTTAGCACCGGGGAGCTGTTTTTT.